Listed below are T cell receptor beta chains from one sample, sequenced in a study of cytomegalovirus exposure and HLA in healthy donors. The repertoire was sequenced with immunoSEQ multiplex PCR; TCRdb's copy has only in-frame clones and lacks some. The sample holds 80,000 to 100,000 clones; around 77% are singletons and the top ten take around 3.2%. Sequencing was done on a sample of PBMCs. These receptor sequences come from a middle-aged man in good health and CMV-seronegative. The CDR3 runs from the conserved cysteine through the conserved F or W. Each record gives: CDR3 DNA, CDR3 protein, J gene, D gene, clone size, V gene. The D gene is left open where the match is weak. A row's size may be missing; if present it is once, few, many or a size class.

DNA: TGCAGCGTTGAACCCGGGACAGGGGTCGACGAGCAGTACTTC
CDR3: CSVEPGTGVDEQYF
J: TRBJ2-7
D: TRBD1
size: NA
V: TRBV29-1

DNA: TGTGCCAGCAGCCAAGACATGGGGGGGAATTCACCCCTCCACTTT
CDR3: CASSQDMGGNSPLHF
J: TRBJ1-6
D: NA
size: NA
V: TRBV14

DNA: TGTGCCAGTAGTGGAGAGGCCGCTAACTATGGCTACACCTTC
CDR3: CASSGEAANYGYTF
J: TRBJ1-2
D: NA
size: NA
V: TRBV19

DNA: TGTGCCAGCCGCCGGCATAGCGACGCCTACGAGCAGTACTTC
CDR3: CASRRHSDAYEQYF
J: TRBJ2-7
D: NA
size: few
V: TRBV6-5

DNA: TGTGCCAGCAGTCCCTTGACAGGGTCATTCGAGCAGTACTTC
CDR3: CASSPLTGSFEQYF
J: TRBJ2-7
D: TRBD1
size: NA
V: TRBV27

DNA: TGTGCCAGCAGGACAGGGGAGCATGGCTACACCTTC
CDR3: CASRTGEHGYTF
J: TRBJ1-2
D: TRBD1
size: NA
V: TRBV6-6

DNA: TGTGCCAGCAGTCGGACAAGGAACACTGAAGCTTTCTTT
CDR3: CASSRTRNTEAFF
J: TRBJ1-1
D: NA
size: NA
V: TRBV7-3

DNA: TGTGCCAGCAGTAAACAGGGGTACTCCTACGAGCAGTACTTC
CDR3: CASSKQGYSYEQYF
J: TRBJ2-7
D: TRBD1
size: NA
V: TRBV6-6

DNA: TGCGCCAGCAGCTTGGGACAGGGGATCAATGAGCAGTTCTTC
CDR3: CASSLGQGINEQFF
J: TRBJ2-1
D: TRBD1
size: once
V: TRBV5-1

DNA: TGCGCCAGCAGCTTGTCCTCTACCCCGGGTAACTCAGAGCAGTTCTTC
CDR3: CASSLSSTPGNSEQFF
J: TRBJ2-1
D: NA
size: NA
V: TRBV5-1

DNA: TGCGCCAGCAGCTTGGCCGGGGGACCGGGCGAGACCCAGTACTTC
CDR3: CASSLAGGPGETQYF
J: TRBJ2-5
D: NA
size: once
V: TRBV5-1

DNA: TGCGCCAGCAGCCCTGAGGGCTCTGGAAACACCATATATTTT
CDR3: CASSPEGSGNTIYF
J: TRBJ1-3
D: NA
size: NA
V: TRBV5-1

DNA: TGTGCCAGCAGGACTTGGGGGCCCGTGAAGGACGAGCAGTACTTC
CDR3: CASRTWGPVKDEQYF
J: TRBJ2-7
D: NA
size: NA
V: TRBV11-3

DNA: TGTGCCAGCAGCAGGGGGTCCTACGAGCAGTACTTC
CDR3: CASSRGSYEQYF
J: TRBJ2-7
D: TRBD1
size: once
V: TRBV27

DNA: TGTGCCAGTAGTATCCGGGCGACGGGGGAGCAGTACTTC
CDR3: CASSIRATGEQYF
J: TRBJ2-7
D: NA
size: NA
V: TRBV19

DNA: TGTACCAGCCAAACAGGGGAGAGGGTTGAAAAACTGTTTTTT
CDR3: CTSQTGERVEKLFF
J: TRBJ1-4
D: TRBD1
size: NA
V: TRBV6-6

DNA: TGTGCCAGTAGTTTTCGCAGGGGGCGTCAGCCCAAAGATGAAAAACTGTTTTTT
CDR3: CASSFRRGRQPKDEKLFF
J: TRBJ1-4
D: TRBD1
size: NA
V: TRBV19

DNA: TGTGCCAGCAGAGCCACTAGCGGGGGGGTGGGAGAGACCCAGTACTTC
CDR3: CASRATSGGVGETQYF
J: TRBJ2-5
D: TRBD2
size: NA
V: TRBV2

DNA: TGTGCCAGCGCGTGGGGGAGGGGGAATGAGCAGTTCTTC
CDR3: CASAWGRGNEQFF
J: TRBJ2-1
D: NA
size: few
V: TRBV28

DNA: TGCAGCGTTGAAACAGACTACGAGCAGTACTTC
CDR3: CSVETDYEQYF
J: TRBJ2-7
D: NA
size: NA
V: TRBV29-1

DNA: TGTGCCAGCTCACCATGGGGACAGGGAAGGGTTAGCAATCAGCCCCAGCATTTT
CDR3: CASSPWGQGRVSNQPQHF
J: TRBJ1-5
D: TRBD1
size: NA
V: TRBV18

DNA: TGTGCCAGTGACAGGGGGGGGGTCACTGAAGCTTTCTTT
CDR3: CASDRGGVTEAFF
J: TRBJ1-1
D: TRBD1
size: NA
V: TRBV7-8

DNA: TGTGCTAGTGGTTGGGGACAGGGGTTAGCGGGAGATGGTGAGACCCAGTACTTC
CDR3: CASGWGQGLAGDGETQYF
J: TRBJ2-5
D: NA
size: NA
V: TRBV12-5

DNA: TGTGCCAGCAGTGCGACAGGGGGTAACACTGAAGCTTTCTTT
CDR3: CASSATGGNTEAFF
J: TRBJ1-1
D: TRBD1
size: NA
V: TRBV27

DNA: TGTGCCAGCCGTCCCGGGACTAGCGCAGATACGCAGTATTTT
CDR3: CASRPGTSADTQYF
J: TRBJ2-3
D: TRBD2
size: few
V: TRBV2

DNA: TGTGCCAGCGGGCTAACAGGGTACGAGCAGTACTTC
CDR3: CASGLTGYEQYF
J: TRBJ2-7
D: NA
size: NA
V: TRBV28

DNA: TGTGCCAGCAGCTTATATAGCGGAGCCTCCTACGAGCAGTACTTC
CDR3: CASSLYSGASYEQYF
J: TRBJ2-7
D: NA
size: NA
V: TRBV11-1

DNA: TGTGCCAGCAGCTCGGGACAGGGAGCCTACGAGCAGTACTTC
CDR3: CASSSGQGAYEQYF
J: TRBJ2-7
D: TRBD1
size: NA
V: TRBV5-4

DNA: TGTGCCAGCGGTAGGACAGGGGGCAGGGGCACTGAAGCTTTCTTT
CDR3: CASGRTGGRGTEAFF
J: TRBJ1-1
D: TRBD1
size: NA
V: TRBV28

DNA: TGTGCCAGCAGCCAGGACAGGGTTGGAAACACCATATATTTT
CDR3: CASSQDRVGNTIYF
J: TRBJ1-3
D: TRBD1
size: few
V: TRBV6-5

DNA: TGTGCCAGCAGAACGGGACAGGGGGCGGCTGAGCAGTTCTTC
CDR3: CASRTGQGAAEQFF
J: TRBJ2-1
D: TRBD1
size: few
V: TRBV2

DNA: TGTGCCAGCAGCTTGGGACTAGATAGCACAGATACGCAGTATTTT
CDR3: CASSLGLDSTDTQYF
J: TRBJ2-3
D: TRBD2
size: NA
V: TRBV9

DNA: TGTGCCAGCAGTTACGTCCAAGGAGGGACCGGGGAGCTGTTTTTT
CDR3: CASSYVQGGTGELFF
J: TRBJ2-2
D: NA
size: NA
V: TRBV6-5

DNA: TGTGCCAGTAGTCCCGGGACTAGCGGGAGATGGGCCTACGAGCAGTACTTC
CDR3: CASSPGTSGRWAYEQYF
J: TRBJ2-7
D: TRBD2
size: NA
V: TRBV19

DNA: TGTGCCAGCAGCCGACGGAGGGACAGTCCGTTTGAACTGTTTTTT
CDR3: CASSRRRDSPFELFF
J: TRBJ1-4
D: TRBD1
size: once
V: TRBV6-6

DNA: TGTGCCACCAGCAGAGATTGGGTGGACATGAATCTGTTTTTT
CDR3: CATSRDWVDMNLFF
J: TRBJ1-4
D: NA
size: few
V: TRBV15

DNA: TGCGCCAGCAGCCAAGTTGCCGACAGGGACTACGAGCAGTACTTC
CDR3: CASSQVADRDYEQYF
J: TRBJ2-7
D: TRBD1
size: NA
V: TRBV4-1

DNA: TGCGCCAGCAGCTTGACTAGCGGGAGCCGAGGCAATGAGCAGTTCTTC
CDR3: CASSLTSGSRGNEQFF
J: TRBJ2-1
D: TRBD2
size: NA
V: TRBV5-1